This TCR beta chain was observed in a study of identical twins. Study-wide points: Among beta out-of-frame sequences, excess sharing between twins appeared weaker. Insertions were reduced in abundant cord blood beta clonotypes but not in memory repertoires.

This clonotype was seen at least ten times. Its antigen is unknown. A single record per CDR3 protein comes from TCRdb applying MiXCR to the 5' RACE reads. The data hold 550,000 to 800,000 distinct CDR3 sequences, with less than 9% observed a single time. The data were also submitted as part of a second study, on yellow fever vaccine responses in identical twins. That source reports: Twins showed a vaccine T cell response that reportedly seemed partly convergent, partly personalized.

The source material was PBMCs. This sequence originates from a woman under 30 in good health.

The CDR3 spells CASSLAASRAHYEQYF. In nucleotides, the CDR3 is TGCGCCAGCAGCTTGGCCGCGAGCAGGGCCCACTACGAGCAGTACTTC. This chain uses TRBV5-1 with TRBJ2-7, with D maybe TRBD1 (5 bases). Germline CDR1 and CDR2: SGHRS and YFSETQ. The V gene lost 0 bases and the J gene lost 3 bases, with 16 bases spanning the gap. This CDR3 has 16 amino acids. Looking up the rest from reference TRBV5-1 and TRBJ2-7 gives the full variable domain: KAGVTQTPRYLIKTRGQQVTLSCSPISGHRSVSWYQQTPGQGLQFLFEYFSETQRNKGNFPGRFSGRQFSNSRSEMNVSTLELGDSALYLCASSLAASRAHYEQYFGPGTRLTVT.